This entry is about one T cell receptor (beta chain). Its antigen is undetermined. Using immunoSEQ multiplex PCR, the repertoire was profiled, and TCRdb retains in-frame clones only, with some absent. The table records 55,000 to 70,000 clones, around 82% of them present only once. The CDR3 has 16 residues. V trimming: 4 bases; J trimming: 0 bases; junction bases outside the gene matches: 5. Germline lookup yields CDR1 KGHSH and CDR2 LQKENI. This sample was taken from a study of OX40 agonist ivuxolimab in advanced cancers. Study outcomes and limitations: Clonal expansion was seen in CD4+ and CD8+ blood T cells by week 6 at 0.1 to 3.0 mg/kg.

This specimen consisted of CD4+ or CD8+ T cells sorted from blood, obtained in a trial of the OX40 agonist ivuxolimab. This TCR came from an adult with an advanced solid tumor such as melanoma, head and neck, liver or kidney cancer. The chain employs TRBV18 and TRBJ1-4, with TRBD1 matching over 7 bases. CDR3 sequence reads: CASSLHRGATNEKLFF. As DNA, the CDR3 is TGTGCCAGCTCACTGCACAGGGGTGCAACTAATGAAAAACTGTTTTTT.